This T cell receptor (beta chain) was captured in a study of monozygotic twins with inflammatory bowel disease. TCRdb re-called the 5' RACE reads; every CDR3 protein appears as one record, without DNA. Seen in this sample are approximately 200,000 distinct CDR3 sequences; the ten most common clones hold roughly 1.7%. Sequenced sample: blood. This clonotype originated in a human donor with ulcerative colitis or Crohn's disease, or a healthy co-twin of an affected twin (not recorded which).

The CDR3 sequence is CATSSIGTQYF. This chain joins TRBV15 and TRBJ2-5. Germline V gene sequence: CDR1 LNHNV, CDR2 YYDKDF (reference sequence). This CDR3 comprises 11 residues.